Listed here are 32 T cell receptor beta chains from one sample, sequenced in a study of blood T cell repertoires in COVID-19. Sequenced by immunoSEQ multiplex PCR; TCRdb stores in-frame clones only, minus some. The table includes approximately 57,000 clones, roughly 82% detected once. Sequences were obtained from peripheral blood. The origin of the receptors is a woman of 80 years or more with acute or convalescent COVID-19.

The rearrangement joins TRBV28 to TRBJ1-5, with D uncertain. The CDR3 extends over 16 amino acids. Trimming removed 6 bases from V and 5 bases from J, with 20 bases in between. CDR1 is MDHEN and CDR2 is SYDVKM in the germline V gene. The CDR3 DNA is TGTGCCAGCAGCCCCCCTTTTTGGCAGGCAGATCAGCCCCAGCATTTT. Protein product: CASSPPFWQADQPQHF.

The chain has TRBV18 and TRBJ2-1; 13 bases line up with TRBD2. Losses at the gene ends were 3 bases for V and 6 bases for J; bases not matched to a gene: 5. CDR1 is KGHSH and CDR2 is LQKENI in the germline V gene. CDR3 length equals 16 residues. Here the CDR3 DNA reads TGTGCCAGCTCACCGTGGACTAGCGGGGGTCGCAATGAGCAGTTCTTC. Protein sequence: CASSPWTSGGRNEQFF.

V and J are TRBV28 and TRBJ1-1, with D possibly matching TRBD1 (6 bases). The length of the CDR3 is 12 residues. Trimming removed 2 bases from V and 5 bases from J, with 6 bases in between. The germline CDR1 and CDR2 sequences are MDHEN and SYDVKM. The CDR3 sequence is CASSLTGTEAFF. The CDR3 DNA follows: TGTGCCAGCAGTTTAACAGGGACTGAAGCTTTCTTT.

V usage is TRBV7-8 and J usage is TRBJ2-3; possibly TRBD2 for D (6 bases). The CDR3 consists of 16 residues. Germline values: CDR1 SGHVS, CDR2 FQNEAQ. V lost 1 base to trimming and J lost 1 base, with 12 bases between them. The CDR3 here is CASSLGARGGTDTQYF. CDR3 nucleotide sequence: TGTGCCAGCAGCTTAGGTGCGCGGGGAGGCACAGATACGCAGTATTTT.

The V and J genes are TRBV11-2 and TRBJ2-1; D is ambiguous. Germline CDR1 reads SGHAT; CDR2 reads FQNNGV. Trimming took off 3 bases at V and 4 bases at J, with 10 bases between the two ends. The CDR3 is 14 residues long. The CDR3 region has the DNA TGTGCCAGCAGCTTCGCTGGTACTTACAATGAGCAGTTCTTC. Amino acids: CASSFAGTYNEQFF.

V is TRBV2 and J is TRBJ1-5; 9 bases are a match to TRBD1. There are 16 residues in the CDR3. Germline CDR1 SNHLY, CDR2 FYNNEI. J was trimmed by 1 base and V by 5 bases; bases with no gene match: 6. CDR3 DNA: TGTGCCAGCAGTAGGGACAGGGCGATAAGCAATCAGCCCCAGCATTTT. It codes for CASSRDRAISNQPQHF.

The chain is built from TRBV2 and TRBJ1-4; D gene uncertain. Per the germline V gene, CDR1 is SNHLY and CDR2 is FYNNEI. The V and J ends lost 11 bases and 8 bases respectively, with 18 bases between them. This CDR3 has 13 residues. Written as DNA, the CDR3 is TGTGCCGGACGACGGGAGAGTGGGGAAAAACTGTTTTTT. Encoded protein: CAGRRESGEKLFF.

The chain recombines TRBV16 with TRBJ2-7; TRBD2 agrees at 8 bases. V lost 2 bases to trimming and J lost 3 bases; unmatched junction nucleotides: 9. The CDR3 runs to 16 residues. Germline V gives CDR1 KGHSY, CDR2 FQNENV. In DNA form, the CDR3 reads TGTGCCAGCAGCCAACACCATACCGGGGGGGGCTACGAGCAGTACTTC. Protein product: CASSQHHTGGGYEQYF.

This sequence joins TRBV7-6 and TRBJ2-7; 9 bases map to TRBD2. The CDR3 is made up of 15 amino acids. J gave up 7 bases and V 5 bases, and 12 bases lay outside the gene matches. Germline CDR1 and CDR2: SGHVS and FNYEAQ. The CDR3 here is CASSPWPAGGDEQYF. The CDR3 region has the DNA TGTGCCAGCAGCCCGTGGCCAGCGGGGGGAGATGAGCAGTACTTC.

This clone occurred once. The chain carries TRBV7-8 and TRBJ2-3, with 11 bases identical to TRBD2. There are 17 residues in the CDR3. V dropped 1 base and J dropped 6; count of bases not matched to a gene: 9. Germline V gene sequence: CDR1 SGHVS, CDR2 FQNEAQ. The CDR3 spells CASSLDYSGRAMDTQYF. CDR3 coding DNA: TGTGCCAGCAGCTTAGATTATAGCGGGAGGGCCATGGATACGCAGTATTTT.

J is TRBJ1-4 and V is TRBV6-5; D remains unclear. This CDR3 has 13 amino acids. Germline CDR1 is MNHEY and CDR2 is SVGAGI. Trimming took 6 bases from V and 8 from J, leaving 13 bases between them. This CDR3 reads CASRRGNGEKLFF. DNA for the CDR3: TGTGCCAGCAGAAGAGGGAACGGGGAAAAACTGTTTTTT.

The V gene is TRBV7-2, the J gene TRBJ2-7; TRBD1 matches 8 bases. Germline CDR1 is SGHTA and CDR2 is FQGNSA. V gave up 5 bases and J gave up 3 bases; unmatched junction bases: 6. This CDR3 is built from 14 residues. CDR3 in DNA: TGTGCCAGCAGCATCGGACAGGGTATCTACGAGCAGTACTTC. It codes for CASSIGQGIYEQYF. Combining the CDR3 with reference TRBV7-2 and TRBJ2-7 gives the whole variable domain GAGVSQSPSNKVTEKGKDVELRCDPISGHTALYWYRQSLGQGLEFLIYFQGNSAPDKSGLPSDRFSAERTGGSVSTLTIQRTQQEDSAVYLCASSIGQGIYEQYFGPGTRLTVT.

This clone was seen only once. In DNA form, the CDR3 reads TGTGCCAGTAGGGGACAGCTGTATCAGCCCCAGCATTTT. It yields the protein CASRGQLYQPQHF. The gene calls are TRBV19 and TRBJ1-5; 7 bases agree with TRBD1. With V trimmed by 6 bases and J by 5 bases, 4 bases remained unmatched. The CDR3 covers 13 residues. Germline V gene sequence: CDR1 LNHDA, CDR2 SQIVND (reference sequence).

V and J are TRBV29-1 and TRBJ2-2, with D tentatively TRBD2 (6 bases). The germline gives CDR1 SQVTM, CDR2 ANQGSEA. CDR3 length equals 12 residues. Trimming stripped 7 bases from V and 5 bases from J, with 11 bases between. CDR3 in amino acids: CSASRGTGELFF. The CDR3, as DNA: TGCAGCGCCTCCCGGGGGACCGGGGAGCTGTTTTTT.

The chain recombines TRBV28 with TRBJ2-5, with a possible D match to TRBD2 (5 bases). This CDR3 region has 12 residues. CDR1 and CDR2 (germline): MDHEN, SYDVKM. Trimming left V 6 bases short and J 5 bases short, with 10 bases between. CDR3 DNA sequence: TGTGCCAGCAGGGGAGTCCTGGAGACCCAGTACTTC. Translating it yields CASRGVLETQYF.

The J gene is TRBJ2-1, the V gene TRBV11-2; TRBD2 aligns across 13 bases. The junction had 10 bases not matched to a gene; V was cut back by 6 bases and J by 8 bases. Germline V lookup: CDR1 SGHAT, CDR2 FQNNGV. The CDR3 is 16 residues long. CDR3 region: CASRSGTSGIVDEQFF. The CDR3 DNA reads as TGTGCCAGCAGATCCGGGACTAGCGGGATTGTCGATGAGCAGTTCTTC. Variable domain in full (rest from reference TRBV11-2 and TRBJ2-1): EAGVAQSPRYKIIEKRQSVAFWCNPISGHATLYWYQQILGQGPKLLIQFQNNGVVDDSQLPKDRFSAERLKGVDSTLKIQPAKLEDSAVYLCASRSGTSGIVDEQFFGPGTRLTVL.

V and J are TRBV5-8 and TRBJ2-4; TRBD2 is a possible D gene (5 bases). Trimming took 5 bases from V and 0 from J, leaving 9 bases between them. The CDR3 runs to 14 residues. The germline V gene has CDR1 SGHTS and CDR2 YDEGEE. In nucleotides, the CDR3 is TGTGCCAGCAGTCTTGGACTAGCCAAAAACATTCAGTACTTC. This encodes CASSLGLAKNIQYF.

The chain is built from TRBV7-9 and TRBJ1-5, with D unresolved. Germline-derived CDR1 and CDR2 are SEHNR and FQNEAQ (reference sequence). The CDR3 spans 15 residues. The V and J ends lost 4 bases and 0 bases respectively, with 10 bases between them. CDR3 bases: TGTGCCAGCAGCTCGAGCGATTATAGCAATCAGCCCCAGCATTTT. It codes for CASSSSDYSNQPQHF.

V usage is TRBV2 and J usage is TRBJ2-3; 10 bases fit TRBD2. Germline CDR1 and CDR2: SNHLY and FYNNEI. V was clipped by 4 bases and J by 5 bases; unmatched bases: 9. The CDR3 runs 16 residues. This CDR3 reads CASSVHQREGGDTQYF. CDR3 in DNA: TGTGCCAGCAGTGTACATCAGCGGGAGGGCGGAGATACGCAGTATTTT.

DNA for the CDR3: TGTGCCAGCCGCGGGACTAGCGGGGGGGATACGCAGTATTTT. It encodes CASRGTSGGDTQYF. The chain recombines TRBV27 with TRBJ2-3, with TRBD2 matching 15 bases. V lost 8 bases to trimming and J lost 6 bases; unmatched junction nucleotides: 3. The germline CDR1 and CDR2 sequences are MNHEY and SMNVEV (reference sequence). The CDR3 contains 14 residues.

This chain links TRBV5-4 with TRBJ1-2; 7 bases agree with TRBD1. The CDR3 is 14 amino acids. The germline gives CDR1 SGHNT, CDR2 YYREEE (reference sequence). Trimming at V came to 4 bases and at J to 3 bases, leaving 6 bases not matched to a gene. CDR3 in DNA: TGTGCCAGCAGCGCCCCAACAGGGGACTATGGCTACACCTTC. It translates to CASSAPTGDYGYTF.

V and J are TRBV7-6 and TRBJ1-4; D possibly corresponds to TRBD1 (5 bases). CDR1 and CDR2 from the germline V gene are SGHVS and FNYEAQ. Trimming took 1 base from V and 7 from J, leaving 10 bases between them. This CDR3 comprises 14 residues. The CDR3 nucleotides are TGTGCCAGCAGCTTAGGGGGCGTAGGTGAAAAACTGTTTTTT. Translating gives CASSLGGVGEKLFF.

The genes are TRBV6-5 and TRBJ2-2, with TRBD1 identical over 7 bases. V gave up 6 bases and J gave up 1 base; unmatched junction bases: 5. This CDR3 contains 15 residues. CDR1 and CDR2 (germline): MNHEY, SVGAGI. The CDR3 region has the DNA TGTGCCAGCAGCGACAGGGTACAGAACACCGGGGAGCTGTTTTTT. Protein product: CASSDRVQNTGELFF.

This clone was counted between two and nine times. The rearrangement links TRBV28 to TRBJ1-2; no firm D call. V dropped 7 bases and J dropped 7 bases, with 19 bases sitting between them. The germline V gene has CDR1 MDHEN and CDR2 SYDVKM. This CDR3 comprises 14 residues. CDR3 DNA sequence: TGTGCCAGCACCACAGAATCTCTCTTGGCTGGCTACACCTTC. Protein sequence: CASTTESLLAGYTF.

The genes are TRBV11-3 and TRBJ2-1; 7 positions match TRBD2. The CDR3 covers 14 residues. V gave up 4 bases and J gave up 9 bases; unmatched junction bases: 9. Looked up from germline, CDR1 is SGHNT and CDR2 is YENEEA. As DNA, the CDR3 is TGTGCCAGCAGCTCGGGGGGAGGGAGGGGTGAGCAGTTCTTC. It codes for CASSSGGGRGEQFF.

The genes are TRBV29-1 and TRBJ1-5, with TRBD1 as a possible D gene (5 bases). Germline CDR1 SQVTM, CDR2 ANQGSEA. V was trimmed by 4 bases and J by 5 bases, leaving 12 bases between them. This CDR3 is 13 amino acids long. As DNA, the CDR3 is TGCAGCGTTGGGTTAGGGGTAGATCAGCCCCAGCATTTT. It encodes CSVGLGVDQPQHF.

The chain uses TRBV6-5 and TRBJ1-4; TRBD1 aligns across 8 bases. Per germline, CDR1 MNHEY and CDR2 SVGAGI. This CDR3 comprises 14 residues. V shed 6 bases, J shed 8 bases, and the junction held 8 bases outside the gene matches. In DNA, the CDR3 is TGTGCCAGCAGCCCGGACAGGGTGGAAGAAAAACTGTTTTTT. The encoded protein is CASSPDRVEEKLFF.

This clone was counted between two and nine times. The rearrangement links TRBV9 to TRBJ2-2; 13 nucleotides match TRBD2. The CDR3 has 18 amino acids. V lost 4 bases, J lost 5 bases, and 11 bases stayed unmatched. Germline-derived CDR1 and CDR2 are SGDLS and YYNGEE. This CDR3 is CASSLGTSGIVRTGELFF. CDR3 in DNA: TGTGCCAGCAGCTTAGGGACTAGCGGGATCGTTAGGACCGGGGAGCTGTTTTTT.

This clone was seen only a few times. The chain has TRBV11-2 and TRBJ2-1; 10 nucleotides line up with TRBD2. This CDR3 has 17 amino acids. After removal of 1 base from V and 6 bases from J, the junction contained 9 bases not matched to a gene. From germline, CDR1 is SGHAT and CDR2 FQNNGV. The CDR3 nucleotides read TGTGCCAGCAGCTTAGTTATAAGCGGGAGGGCCCTCAATGAGCAGTTCTTC. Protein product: CASSLVISGRALNEQFF.

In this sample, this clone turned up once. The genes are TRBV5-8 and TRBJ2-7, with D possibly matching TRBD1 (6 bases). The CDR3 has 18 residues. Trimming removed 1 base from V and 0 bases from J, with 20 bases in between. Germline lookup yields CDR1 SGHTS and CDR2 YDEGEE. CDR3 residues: CASSLMSGAFFSSYEQYF. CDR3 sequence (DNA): TGTGCCAGCAGCTTGATGTCAGGGGCCTTTTTTAGCTCCTACGAGCAGTACTTC.

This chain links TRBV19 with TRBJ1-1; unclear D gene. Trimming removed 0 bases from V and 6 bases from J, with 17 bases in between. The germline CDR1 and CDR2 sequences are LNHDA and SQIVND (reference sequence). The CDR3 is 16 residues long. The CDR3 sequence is CASSIDLTAANAEAFF. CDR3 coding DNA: TGTGCCAGTAGTATAGATCTAACAGCGGCTAACGCTGAAGCTTTCTTT.

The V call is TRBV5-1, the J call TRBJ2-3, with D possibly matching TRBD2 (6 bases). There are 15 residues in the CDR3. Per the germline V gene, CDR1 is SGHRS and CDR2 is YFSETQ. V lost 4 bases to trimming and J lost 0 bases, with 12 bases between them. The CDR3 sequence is CASSPLATSTDTQYF. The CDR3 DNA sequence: TGCGCCAGCAGCCCACTAGCAACGAGCACAGATACGCAGTATTTT.